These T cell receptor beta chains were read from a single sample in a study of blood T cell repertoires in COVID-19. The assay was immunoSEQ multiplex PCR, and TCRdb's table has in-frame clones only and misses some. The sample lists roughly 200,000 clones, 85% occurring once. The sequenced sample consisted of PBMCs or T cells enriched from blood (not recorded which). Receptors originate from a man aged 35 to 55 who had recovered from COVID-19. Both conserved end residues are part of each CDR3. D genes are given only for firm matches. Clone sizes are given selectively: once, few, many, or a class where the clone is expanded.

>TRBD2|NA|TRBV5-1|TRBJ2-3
CASSFSGTSTDTQYF
TGCGCCAGCAGCTTCAGCGGGACGAGCACAGATACGCAGTATTTT
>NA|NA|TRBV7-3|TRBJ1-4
CASSPEGATNEKLFF
TGTGCCAGCAGCCCCGAGGGAGCAACTAATGAAAAACTGTTTTTT
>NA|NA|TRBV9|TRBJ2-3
CASSLRDGTLKTDTQYF
TGTGCCAGCAGCCTTAGGGATGGGACACTGAAGACAGATACGCAGTATTTT
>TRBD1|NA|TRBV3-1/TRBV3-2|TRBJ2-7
CASSQGTGGPYEQYF
TGTGCCAGCAGCCAAGGGACAGGGGGCCCCTACGAGCAGTACTTC
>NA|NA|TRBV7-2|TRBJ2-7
CASSLGREFYEQYF
TGTGCCAGCAGCTTAGGTCGGGAGTTCTACGAGCAGTACTTC
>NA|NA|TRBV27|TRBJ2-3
CASCVRGGTDTQYF
TGTGCCAGCTGCGTCAGGGGAGGCACAGATACGCAGTATTTT
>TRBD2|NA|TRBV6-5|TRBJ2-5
CASNRPSGSQETQYF
TGTGCCAGCAATCGCCCTAGCGGGTCTCAAGAGACCCAGTACTTC
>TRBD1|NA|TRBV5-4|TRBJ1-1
CASSLAGQGIRGTEAFF
TGTGCCAGCAGCTTAGCGGGACAGGGGATTCGGGGCACTGAAGCTTTCTTT
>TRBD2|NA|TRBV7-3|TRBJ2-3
CASSASGEGTDTQYF
TGTGCCAGCAGCGCTAGCGGGGAGGGAACAGATACGCAGTATTTT
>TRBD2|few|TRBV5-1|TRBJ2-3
CASQYRSGGTDTQYF
TGCGCCAGCCAATACCGTAGCGGGGGAACAGATACGCAGTATTTT